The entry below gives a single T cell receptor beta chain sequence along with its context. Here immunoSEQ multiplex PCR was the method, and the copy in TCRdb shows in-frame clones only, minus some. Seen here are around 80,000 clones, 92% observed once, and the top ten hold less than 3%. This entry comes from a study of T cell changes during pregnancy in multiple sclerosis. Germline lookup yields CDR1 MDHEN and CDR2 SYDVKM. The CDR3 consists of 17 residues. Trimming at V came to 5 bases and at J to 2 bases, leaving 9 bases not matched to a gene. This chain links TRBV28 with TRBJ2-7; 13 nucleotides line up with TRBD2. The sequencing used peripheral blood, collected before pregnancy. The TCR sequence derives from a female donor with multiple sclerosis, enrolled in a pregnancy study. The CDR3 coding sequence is TGTGCCAGCAGTGGTTTGGACGGGACTAGCGGGACCTACGAGCAGTACTTC. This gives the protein CASSGLDGTSGTYEQYF.